Each of the 16 T cell receptor beta chains below was sequenced from the same sample in a study of cytomegalovirus exposure and HLA in healthy donors. The study ran its PCR with 60 Vbeta and 13 Jbeta primers. Produced via immunoSEQ multiplex PCR; TCRdb's table is partial and in-frame only. The sample has tens of thousands of clones, about four fifths seen once; the top ten hold under 2%. The sample consisted of PBMCs. These receptors all stem from a woman aged 25 to 39 in good health and CMV-seronegative.

This clone turned up a few times. The chain is built from TRBV19 and TRBJ2-1; a possible D gene is TRBD1 (6 bases). The V end was cut by 7 bases, the J end by 2 bases, with 12 bases between. CDR1 is LNHDA, CDR2 SQIVND, per germline (reference sequence). There are 14 residues in the CDR3. The CDR3 DNA reads TGTGCCAGTATGAGACAGGCCCCCTACAATGAGCAGTTCTTC. This codes for CASMRQAPYNEQFF.

This clone was observed a few times. V usage is TRBV23-1 and J usage is TRBJ2-4, with 7 bases aligning to TRBD2. TRBV23-1 is an open reading frame whose function is uncertain. This CDR3 spans 15 amino acids. V lost 4 bases to trimming and J lost 4 bases; unmatched junction nucleotides: 7. The CDR3, as DNA: TGCGCCAGCAGTCCGGCCCGGGGGGTAAAAAACATTCAGTACTTC. As protein: CASSPARGVKNIQYF.

The chain joins TRBV27 to TRBJ1-1; D might be TRBD1 (6 bases). CDR1 and CDR2 from the germline V gene are MNHEY and SMNVEV (reference sequence). Trimming pared 6 bases from V and 4 bases from J, leaving 18 bases between. The CDR3 has 15 amino acids. CDR3 DNA: TGTGCCAGCAGCCTTGCCGGGACACCACTCACTGAAGCTTTCTTT. Translation: CASSLAGTPLTEAFF.

In DNA form, the CDR3 reads TGTGCCAGCTCACAAGGGGAAATGAACACTGAAGCTTTCTTT. Its protein is CASSQGEMNTEAFF. The chain couples TRBV18 to TRBJ1-1; D may be TRBD1 (5 bases). This CDR3 has 14 residues. Trimming left V 4 bases short and J 0 bases short, with 9 bases between. The germline CDR1 and CDR2 sequences are KGHSH and LQKENI.

The chain employs TRBV5-4 and TRBJ2-7, with 7 bases fitting TRBD1. CDR3 size: 16 residues. The junction had 10 bases not matched to a gene; V was cut back by 4 bases and J by 0 bases. Per the germline V gene, CDR1 is SGHNT and CDR2 is YYREEE (reference sequence). The CDR3 here is CASSREGQLSSYEQYF. The CDR3 DNA sequence: TGTGCCAGCAGCCGAGAGGGACAGCTGAGCTCCTACGAGCAGTACTTC. The full variable domain, in which reference TRBV5-4 and TRBJ2-7 provide the parts outside the CDR3, is ETGVTQSPTHLIKTRGQQVTLRCSSQSGHNTVSWYQQALGQGPQFIFQYYREEENGRGNFPPRFSGLQFPNYSSELNVNALELDDSALYLCASSREGQLSSYEQYFGPGTRLTVT.

This chain connects TRBV5-1 to TRBJ2-6, with a possible D match to TRBD2 (6 bases). Per germline, CDR1 SGHRS and CDR2 YFSETQ. The V gene lost 4 bases and the J gene lost 3 bases, with 14 bases spanning the gap. The CDR3 runs 16 residues. CDR3 DNA sequence: TGCGCCAGCAGCCTCCAGGGCGGGGATGGGGCCAACGTCCTGACTTTC. Its protein product is CASSLQGGDGANVLTF.

The chain combines TRBV5-1 with TRBJ2-2; TRBD2 is a possible D gene (6 bases). This CDR3 has 15 amino acids. V shed 0 bases and J shed 7 bases, with 13 bases lying between them. From germline, CDR1 is SGHRS and CDR2 YFSETQ. The CDR3 sequence is CASSLAVGAGGELFF. The CDR3, as DNA: TGCGCCAGCAGCTTGGCCGTGGGAGCGGGCGGGGAGCTGTTTTTT.

The V gene is TRBV27, the J gene TRBJ2-7; 11 nucleotides align to TRBD2. Trimming took 7 bases from V and 5 from J; bases not matched to a gene: 13. The CDR3 has 16 residues. The germline V gene has CDR1 MNHEY and CDR2 SMNVEV (reference sequence). The CDR3 DNA reads TGTGCCAGCACGACTAGCGGGACCGTCATTTCACACGAGCAGTACTTC. Protein product: CASTTSGTVISHEQYF.

This clone showed up just once. The chain uses TRBV5-1 and TRBJ1-1, with D possibly TRBD1 on 6 matching bases. In germline, CDR1 is SGHRS, CDR2 YFSETQ. The germline V and J ends were trimmed by 4 bases and 11 bases, with 15 bases remaining between them. The length of the CDR3 is 12 residues. Here the CDR3 reads CASSLLQGEAFF. CDR3 nucleotides: TGCGCCAGCAGCCTTTTACAGGGTGAGGCTTTCTTT.

The chain uses TRBV18 and TRBJ2-2; 7 nucleotides match TRBD1. V gave up 2 bases and J gave up 3 bases; unmatched junction bases: 9. CDR1 and CDR2 (germline): KGHSH, LQKENI. CDR3 length: 17 amino acids. CDR3 region: CASSPLTGRTYTGELFF. The CDR3 DNA follows: TGTGCCAGCTCACCATTGACAGGGCGGACTTACACCGGGGAGCTGTTTTTT.

The chain has TRBV5-1 and TRBJ2-2; a possible D gene is TRBD1 (6 bases). Looked up from germline, CDR1 is SGHRS and CDR2 is YFSETQ. This CDR3 is built from 13 residues. V was cut by 9 bases and J by 6 bases, with 15 bases left in between. The CDR3 here is CATTSGVAGELFF. In DNA form, the CDR3 reads TGCGCCACAACTTCAGGGGTAGCCGGGGAGCTGTTTTTT.

The V gene is TRBV9, the J gene TRBJ2-3, with D perhaps TRBD2 (6 bases). Trimming pared 2 bases from V and 0 bases from J, leaving 13 bases between. This CDR3 contains 16 residues. Germline assignment: CDR1 SGDLS and CDR2 YYNGEE. CDR3 sequence (DNA): TGTGCCAGCAGCGTTTATCCGGGGACTAGCACAGATACGCAGTATTTT. Translation gives CASSVYPGTSTDTQYF.

V is TRBV10-3 and J is TRBJ1-1; tentative D call: TRBD1 (6 bases). Trimming cost V 3 bases and J 2 bases, with 13 bases left between them. Germline V lookup: CDR1 ENHRY, CDR2 SYGVKD. The CDR3 spans 15 residues. Written as DNA, the CDR3 is TGTGCCATCAGTGACCCTGGGGGCCCAAACACTGAAGCTTTCTTT. Translation: CAISDPGGPNTEAFF.

The V call is TRBV19, the J call TRBJ2-3, with a weak D call TRBD2 (5 bases). The germline V gene has CDR1 LNHDA and CDR2 SQIVND (reference sequence). CDR3 size: 14 residues. V shed 7 bases and J shed 9 bases, with 20 bases lying between them. The DNA for the CDR3 is TGTGCCAGTAAAGACTCCCCAGCGACGGGGACGCAGTATTTT. Translated: CASKDSPATGTQYF.

The chain employs TRBV6-1 and TRBJ1-2, with 8 bases aligning to TRBD1. The V and J ends lost 5 bases and 5 bases, in that order; junction bases with no gene match: 1. Germline V gives CDR1 MNHNS, CDR2 SASEGT. The CDR3 totals 12 residues. CDR3 in amino acids: CASSTGGYGYTF. The CDR3 bases are TGTGCCAGCAGTACAGGGGGATATGGCTACACCTTC.

V usage is TRBV5-1 and J usage is TRBJ2-7, with D maybe TRBD2 (6 bases). The CDR3 spans 19 residues. V was trimmed by 0 bases and J by 0 bases, leaving 22 bases between them. Germline CDR1 is SGHRS and CDR2 is YFSETQ. CDR3 loop: CASSLGGVGWRRSSYEQYF. CDR3 DNA sequence: TGCGCCAGCAGCTTGGGCGGGGTCGGTTGGCGGAGGAGCTCCTACGAGCAGTACTTC.